One and the same sample provided the 2 T cell receptor beta chains below, sequenced in a study of T cell responses to AZD1222 COVID-19 vaccine. Produced via immunoSEQ multiplex PCR; TCRdb's table is partial and in-frame only. In the table there are 180,000 or so clones, more than 70% of which are singletons. Sequencing was performed on peripheral blood, taken 28 days after the second AZD1222 dose. Receptor source: an adult who received the AZD1222 COVID-19 vaccine.

V and J are TRBV2 and TRBJ2-7, with 8 bases that match TRBD2. J lost 9 bases, V lost 2 bases, and 12 bases had no gene match. The length of the CDR3 is 15 residues. Germline CDR1 reads SNHLY; CDR2 reads FYNNEI. Here the CDR3 DNA reads TGTGCCAGCAGTGAATCCGCGGGAGGCCACTTGCTGCAGTACTTC. It yields the protein CASSESAGGHLLQYF.

This sequence joins TRBV7-8 and TRBJ2-7, with 9 bases lining up with TRBD1. The CDR3 runs to 14 residues. Germline-derived CDR1 and CDR2 are SGHVS and FQNEAQ. J was trimmed by 3 bases and V by 6 bases; bases with no gene match: 6. The CDR3 region is CASRTGTGIYEQYF. The CDR3 DNA reads TGTGCCAGCAGGACCGGGACAGGGATCTACGAGCAGTACTTC.